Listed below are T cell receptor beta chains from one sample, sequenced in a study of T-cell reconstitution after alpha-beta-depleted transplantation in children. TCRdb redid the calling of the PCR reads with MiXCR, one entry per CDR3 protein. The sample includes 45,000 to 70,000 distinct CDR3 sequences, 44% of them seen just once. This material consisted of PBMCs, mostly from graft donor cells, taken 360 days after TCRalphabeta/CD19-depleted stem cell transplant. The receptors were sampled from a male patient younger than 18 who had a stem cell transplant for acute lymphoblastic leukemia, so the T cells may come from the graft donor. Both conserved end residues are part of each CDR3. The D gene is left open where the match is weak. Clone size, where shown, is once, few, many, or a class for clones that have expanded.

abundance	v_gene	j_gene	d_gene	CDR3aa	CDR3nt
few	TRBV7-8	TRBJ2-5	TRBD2	CASSLFTSGGKETQYF	TGTGCCAGCAGCTTATTTACTAGCGGGGGGAAGGAGACCCAGTACTTC
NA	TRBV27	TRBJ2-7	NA	CASKGNRHLEQYF	TGTGCCAGCAAGGGGAACAGGCACTTGGAGCAGTACTTC
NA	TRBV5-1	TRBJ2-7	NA	CASSLGNRLEEQYF	TGCGCCAGCAGCTTGGGAAACAGGCTTGAAGAGCAGTACTTC
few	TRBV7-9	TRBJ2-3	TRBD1	CASSPRQGAQVPTQYF	TGTGCCAGCAGCCCTCGACAGGGGGCGCAGGTGCCTACGCAGTATTTT
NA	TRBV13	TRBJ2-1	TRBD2	CASSSPGGRAEENEQFF	TGTGCCAGCAGCTCTCCCGGCGGGAGGGCCGAGGAAAATGAGCAGTTCTTC
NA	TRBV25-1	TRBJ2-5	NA	CASITANGGRETQYF	TGTGCCAGCATCACGGCCAACGGAGGGAGGGAGACCCAGTACTTC
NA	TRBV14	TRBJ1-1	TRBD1	CASSQDPGQGVVGAFF	TGTGCCAGCAGCCAAGATCCCGGACAGGGGGTTGTTGGGGCTTTCTTT
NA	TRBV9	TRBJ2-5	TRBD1	CASSDGTAGQETQYF	TGTGCCAGCAGCGACGGGACAGCCGGCCAAGAGACCCAGTACTTC
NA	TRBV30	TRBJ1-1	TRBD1	CAWGTGDSNTEAFF	TGTGCCTGGGGGACAGGGGATAGCAACACTGAAGCTTTCTTT
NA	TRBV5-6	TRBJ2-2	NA	CASSLGYPNTGELFF	TGTGCCAGCAGTCTGGGTTACCCGAACACCGGGGAGCTGTTTTTT
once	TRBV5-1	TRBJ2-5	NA	CASSFVAETQYF	TGCGCCAGCAGCTTCGTTGCGGAGACCCAGTACTTC
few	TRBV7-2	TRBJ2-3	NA	CASSSPGTPTDTQYF	TGTGCCAGCAGCTCTCCAGGGACTCCTACAGATACGCAGTATTTT
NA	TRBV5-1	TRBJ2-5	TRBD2	CATTREVAGLETQYF	TGCGCCACCACACGGGAGGTAGCGGGACTAGAGACCCAGTACTTC
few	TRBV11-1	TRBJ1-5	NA	CASSAVSGGSQPQHF	TGTGCCAGCAGCGCCGTGAGTGGGGGCAGTCAGCCCCAGCATTTT
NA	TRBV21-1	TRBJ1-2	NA	CASSKPQGEYGYTF	TGTGCCAGCAGCAAACCCCAGGGGGAATATGGCTACACCTTC
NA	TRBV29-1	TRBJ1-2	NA	CSVEGGDYGYTF	TGCAGCGTTGAGGGGGGAGACTATGGCTACACCTTC
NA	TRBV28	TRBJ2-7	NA	CASSLWGSYEQYF	TGTGCCAGCAGTTTGTGGGGCTCCTACGAGCAGTACTTC
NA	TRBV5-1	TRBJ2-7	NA	CASSFGLPQYEQYF	TGCGCCAGCAGCTTCGGACTGCCCCAATACGAGCAGTACTTC
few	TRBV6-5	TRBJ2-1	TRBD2	CASSYPGRGKRDNEQFF	TGTGCCAGCAGTTACCCGGGGCGGGGGAAACGGGACAATGAGCAGTTCTTC
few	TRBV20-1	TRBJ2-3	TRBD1	CSAYDRGTDTQYF	TGCAGTGCGTATGACAGGGGGACAGATACGCAGTATTTT
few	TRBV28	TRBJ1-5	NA	CASSEVGPSQPQHF	TGTGCCAGCAGTGAAGTGGGGCCAAGTCAGCCCCAGCATTTT
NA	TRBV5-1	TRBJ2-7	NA	CASSSQGSYEQYF	TGCGCCAGCAGCTCACAGGGATCGTACGAGCAGTACTTC
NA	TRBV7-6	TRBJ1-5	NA	CASSLFRREVNQPQHF	TGTGCCAGCAGCTTATTTCGCAGGGAAGTCAATCAGCCCCAGCATTTT
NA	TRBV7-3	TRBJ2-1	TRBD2	CASSLIAGEYNEQFF	TGTGCCAGCAGCTTAATTGCGGGGGAGTACAATGAGCAGTTCTTC
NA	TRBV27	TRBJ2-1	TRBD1	CASSLTGGRVNEQFF	TGTGCCAGCAGTTTAACAGGGGGTAGGGTCAATGAGCAGTTCTTC
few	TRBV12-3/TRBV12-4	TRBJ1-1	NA	CASSLLAGLGEAFF	TGTGCCAGCAGTTTATTGGCGGGCCTGGGGGAAGCTTTCTTT
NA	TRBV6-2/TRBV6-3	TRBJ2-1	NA	CASNTVQNEQFF	TGTGCCAGCAACACGGTACAAAATGAGCAGTTCTTC
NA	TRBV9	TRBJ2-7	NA	CASSVEGYYEQYF	TGTGCCAGCAGCGTAGAAGGTTACTACGAGCAGTACTTC
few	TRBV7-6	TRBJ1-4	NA	CASSRGGNEKLFF	TGTGCCAGCAGCAGGGGGGGGAATGAAAAACTGTTTTTT
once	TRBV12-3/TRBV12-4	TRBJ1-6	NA	CASSFGGRNSPLHF	TGTGCCAGCAGTTTTGGTGGGAGGAATTCACCCCTCCACTTT
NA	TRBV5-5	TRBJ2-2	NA	CASSLKPAVNTGELFF	TGTGCCAGCAGCTTGAAGCCTGCGGTTAACACCGGGGAGCTGTTTTTT
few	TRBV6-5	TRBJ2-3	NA	CASSYGAGTDTQYF	TGTGCCAGCAGTTACGGGGCTGGGACAGATACGCAGTATTTT
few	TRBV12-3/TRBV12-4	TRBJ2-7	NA	CASSFGGNSYEQYF	TGTGCCAGCAGTTTCGGCGGGAACTCCTACGAGCAGTACTTC
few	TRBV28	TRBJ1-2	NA	CASIPSSGQGGYGYTF	TGTGCCAGCATCCCATCGTCGGGACAAGGGGGCTATGGCTACACCTTC